The text below deals with one TCR beta chain. The antigen is unknown. This entry comes from a study of CXCR3-negative and CXCR3-positive naive CD8 T cells. Whole-study findings and limits: Greater hydrophobicity was found in TRB CDR3s of CXCR3-positive naive cells than of CXCR3-negative naive cells.

Researchers prepared the TRB cDNA libraries using 5' RACE with UMI labels. TCRdb reanalyzed the 5' RACE reads, giving one entry per CDR3 protein sequence and no DNA. In all, the sample yields about 98,000 distinct CDR3 sequences. There are 14 residues in the CDR3. The germline gives CDR1 DFQATT, CDR2 SNEGSKA (reference sequence). Sequencing was done on a sample of naive CXCR3+ CD8+ T cells from blood. Specified subset: CD45RO-CCR7+CD27+CD95- naive CD8+ T cells expressing CXCR3 (TNR3+). The chain employs TRBV20-1 and TRBJ2-3; no DNA is available, so the TRBD2 call from TCRdb remains unchecked. The clonotype originates from a human donor in good health. Some clones in this sample may be carry-over from other donors' samples. The CDR3 loop is CSARGLALSDTQYF.